These 21 T cell receptor beta chains came from one sample sequenced in a study of shared clonotypes between healthy human individuals. Method: immunoSEQ multiplex PCR; TCRdb's copy keeps in-frame clones and lacks some. Among roughly 2.5 million clones, approximately 94% were seen once, and the ten largest hold about 0.13%. The sample taken for sequencing was naive CD4+ T cells sorted from blood. Described subset: CD45RA+ positively selected. The receptors come from a man younger than 30 in good health.

The chain couples TRBV5-6 to TRBJ2-7; tentatively, D is TRBD1 (5 bases). Trimming stripped 2 bases from V and 4 bases from J, with 16 bases between. Looked up from germline, CDR1 is SGHDT and CDR2 is YYEEEE. The CDR3 contains 15 residues. CDR3 coding DNA: TGTGCCAGCAGCTTTTACAGGACACGCTCGTACGAGCAGTACTTC. Encoded protein: CASSFYRTRSYEQYF. Based on the CDR3 plus reference TRBV5-6 and TRBJ2-7, the full variable domain is DAGVTQSPTHLIKTRGQQVTLRCSPKSGHDTVSWYQQALGQGPQFIFQYYEEEERQRGNFPDRFSGHQFPNYSSELNVNALLLGDSALYLCASSFYRTRSYEQYFGPGTRLTVT.

The chain uses TRBV6-1 and TRBJ2-3; D is ambiguous. The CDR3 contains 15 residues. V was trimmed by 4 bases and J by 2 bases, leaving 13 bases between them. Germline loops: CDR1 MNHNS, CDR2 SASEGT. The CDR3 nucleotides are TGTGCCAGCAGTGGGGCCCCCCCCGCCACAGATACGCAGTATTTT. This translates into CASSGAPPATDTQYF.

V and J are TRBV30 and TRBJ1-5, with a tentative D call TRBD1 (6 bases). The CDR3 sequence is 15 residues long. V dropped 2 bases and J dropped 0 bases, with 11 bases sitting between them. Per germline, CDR1 GTSNPN and CDR2 SVGIG (reference sequence). The DNA for the CDR3 is TGTGCCTGGAGTCCCGACAGGCTTAGCAATCAGCCCCAGCATTTT. This translates into CAWSPDRLSNQPQHF.

Comments on this clone: The sample contains more than one DNA sequence encoding this CDR3. CDR3 DNA sequence: TGTGCCAGTAGTATTGGTGCGGAGCAGTACTTC. Translating gives CASSIGAEQYF. V gene TRBV19 combines with J gene TRBJ2-7; D is ambiguous. Germline assignment: CDR1 LNHDA and CDR2 SQIVND (reference sequence). With 3 bases removed from V and 7 bases from J, the gap between germline ends came to 7 bases. The CDR3 contains 11 residues. Looking up the rest from reference TRBV19 and TRBJ2-7 gives the full variable domain: DGGITQSPKYLFRKEGQNVTLSCEQNLNHDAMYWYRQDPGQGLRLIYYSQIVNDFQKGDIAEGYSVSREKKESFPLTVTSAQKNPTAFYLCASSIGAEQYFGPGTRLTVT.

In DNA form, the CDR3 reads TGTGCCAGCAGTAATAGATTGGCAGGAGGTGGCTACACCTTC. Its translation is CASSNRLAGGGYTF. The chain has TRBV6-5 and TRBJ1-2; D uncertain. Germline values: CDR1 MNHEY, CDR2 SVGAGI. V gave up 5 bases and J gave up 7 bases, with 17 bases separating them. The length of the CDR3 is 14 residues.

The chain carries TRBV6-5 and TRBJ2-3; TRBD2 agrees at 8 bases. V gave up 2 bases and J gave up 2 bases; unmatched junction bases: 6. Germline V lookup: CDR1 MNHEY, CDR2 SVGAGI. The CDR3 covers 16 residues. The CDR3 sequence is CASSYGAGVDTDTQYF. The CDR3 DNA reads as TGTGCCAGCAGTTACGGAGCGGGGGTTGACACAGATACGCAGTATTTT.

This chain uses TRBV5-1 with TRBJ2-2, with a possible D match to TRBD2 (7 bases). Trimming removed 3 bases from V and 0 bases from J, with 9 bases in between. Germline V gene sequence: CDR1 SGHRS, CDR2 YFSETQ. CDR3 size: 15 residues. This chain's CDR3 is CASSWGGSNTGELFF. For the CDR3, the DNA is TGCGCCAGCAGCTGGGGGGGCTCGAACACCGGGGAGCTGTTTTTT.

This clone occurred once. The chain recombines TRBV10-3 with TRBJ2-2; tentatively, D is TRBD2 (5 bases). Germline assignment: CDR1 ENHRY and CDR2 SYGVKD. The CDR3 extends over 15 amino acids. V lost 4 bases to trimming and J lost 7 bases, with 16 bases between them. The CDR3 sequence: CAISATSYEGGELFF. The CDR3 DNA follows: TGTGCCATCAGTGCAACTTCCTACGAGGGCGGGGAGCTGTTTTTT.

This clone is a singleton in its sample. The chain couples TRBV30 to TRBJ1-3; 9 bases agree with TRBD1. V was pared by 2 bases and J by 3 bases, with 8 bases of the junction left unmatched. The CDR3 length is 16 residues. Germline CDR1 and CDR2: GTSNPN and SVGIG (reference sequence). The CDR3 here is CAWSRTGVLFGNTIYF. CDR3 in DNA: TGTGCCTGGAGTAGGACAGGGGTTTTATTTGGAAACACCATATATTTT.

This chain links TRBV6-1 with TRBJ2-2, with D perhaps given as TRBD1 or TRBD2 (5 bases each). V was shortened by 3 bases and J by 5 bases, with 10 bases between the two germline ends. Looked up from germline, CDR1 is MNHNS and CDR2 is SASEGT. The CDR3 contains 14 residues. CDR3 nucleotides: TGTGCCAGCAGTGAGCAGGGAGATACCGGGGAGCTGTTTTTT. Encoded protein: CASSEQGDTGELFF.

The chain combines TRBV19 with TRBJ2-1; a possible D gene is TRBD1 (6 bases). The CDR3 runs to 16 residues. The ends were cut back, 4 bases at V and 4 bases at J, with 17 bases in the middle. Germline V gene data show CDR1 as LNHDA and CDR2 as SQIVND (reference sequence). The CDR3 is CASSTDRGRGYNEQFF. CDR3 nucleotides: TGTGCCAGTAGTACGGACAGAGGTCGGGGATACAATGAGCAGTTCTTC.

V and J are TRBV6-1 and TRBJ2-5; TRBD1 matches at 7 bases. J lost 3 bases, V lost 2 bases, and 6 bases had no gene match. Looked up from germline, CDR1 is MNHNS and CDR2 is SASEGT. This CDR3 comprises 15 residues. The CDR3 DNA reads as TGTGCCAGCAGTGAATTGGGGACAGTAAAAGAGACCCAGTACTTC. Its translation: CASSELGTVKETQYF.

The gene calls are TRBV27 and TRBJ1-2, with no clear D. Germline CDR1 MNHEY, CDR2 SMNVEV (reference sequence). V was pared by 1 base and J by 9 bases, with 21 bases between. The length of the CDR3 is 16 residues. The CDR3 protein is CASSLLAESPARSYTF. Here the CDR3 DNA reads TGTGCCAGCAGTTTATTGGCCGAATCCCCTGCTCGTAGCTACACCTTC.

J is TRBJ1-2 and V is TRBV28, with a possible D match to TRBD1 (5 bases). Trimming removed 2 bases from V and 7 bases from J, with 20 bases in between. This CDR3 comprises 16 residues. From germline, CDR1 is MDHEN and CDR2 SYDVKM. The CDR3 spells CASSLRERGRERGYTF. The CDR3 DNA reads TGTGCCAGCAGTTTAAGGGAACGGGGGAGGGAGCGTGGCTACACCTTC.

This clone was picked up one time. The V gene is TRBV19, the J gene TRBJ2-7; D is unresolved. Per the germline V gene, CDR1 is LNHDA and CDR2 is SQIVND (reference sequence). Trimming cost V 5 bases and J 5 bases, with 13 bases left between them. The CDR3 totals 13 residues. The CDR3 DNA reads TGTGCCAGTAGTCCGAGCATTGGGCACGAGCAGTACTTC. It yields the protein CASSPSIGHEQYF.

The V and J genes are TRBV5-4 and TRBJ2-7; D is perhaps TRBD2 (6 bases). Germline V gene data show CDR1 as SGHNT and CDR2 as YYREEE (reference sequence). V lost 4 bases to trimming and J lost 7 bases, with 21 bases between them. The CDR3 is 15 residues long. The CDR3 coding sequence is TGTGCCAGCAGCCAGGTCGGGGGAACAACCCAAGAGCAGTACTTC. Its protein product is CASSQVGGTTQEQYF.

About this clone itself: Other DNA sequences in this sample translate to the same CDR3. The gene calls are TRBV28 and TRBJ2-1; the D is unclear. The CDR3 consists of 11 residues. The germline CDR1 and CDR2 sequences are MDHEN and SYDVKM. Trimming took off 5 bases at V and 9 bases at J, with 8 bases between the two ends. The CDR3 region is CASSLSGEQFF. In DNA, the CDR3 is TGTGCCAGCAGTCTCTCGGGTGAGCAGTTCTTC.

In regard to this clone: This CDR3 is also generated by other DNA sequences in the sample. The chain links TRBV19 to TRBJ2-1; a weak D match, TRBD1 (6 bases). V lost 4 bases, J lost 7 bases, and 11 bases lay in between. The CDR3 is 13 residues long. Per germline, CDR1 LNHDA and CDR2 SQIVND (reference sequence). The CDR3 DNA sequence: TGTGCCAGTAGTAACCAGCAGGGGAATGAGCAGTTCTTC. Its protein is CASSNQQGNEQFF.

Points on this clone: The same CDR3 can be traced to other DNA sequences in this sample. The CDR3 coding sequence is TGTGCCAGCAGCTTAGGGGGGGGGAATGAAAAACTGTTTTTT. It codes for CASSLGGGNEKLFF. The V and J genes are TRBV7-8 and TRBJ1-4; maybe TRBD1 (5 bases). The ends were cut back, 1 base at V and 5 bases at J, with 8 bases in the middle. The CDR3 runs to 14 residues. Germline V gene sequence: CDR1 SGHVS, CDR2 FQNEAQ.

CDR3 protein: CASSWAGTEAFF. CDR3 sequence (DNA): TGTGCCAGCAGTTGGGCGGGGACTGAAGCTTTCTTT. The V call is TRBV6-5, the J call TRBJ1-1; D unclear. Germline CDR1 MNHEY, CDR2 SVGAGI. Trimming stripped 4 bases from V and 5 bases from J, with 8 bases between. There are 12 residues in the CDR3.

This chain connects TRBV2 to TRBJ1-2; D uncertain. Germline-derived CDR1 and CDR2 are SNHLY and FYNNEI. CDR3 length: 13 amino acids. Trimming cost V 1 base and J 9 bases, with 12 bases left between them. The CDR3 region has the DNA TGTGCCAGCAGTGAAGAGAGGTTTGATCGCTACACCTTC. This codes for CASSEERFDRYTF.